Sequencing of this TCR beta chain was carried out in a study of OX40 agonist ivuxolimab in advanced cancers. Background on the study: The patients got ivuxolimab, which is an agonistic anti-OX40 (CD134) antibody.

The table came from immunoSEQ multiplex PCR; TCRdb's copy has only in-frame clones and leaves some out. The sample holds 53,000 or so clones, about four fifths seen once. Losses at the gene ends were 1 base for V and 1 base for J; bases not matched to a gene: 12. The CDR3 has 20 amino acids. The germline CDR1 and CDR2 sequences are SGHRS and YFSETQ. This sequence was found in an adult with an advanced solid tumor such as melanoma, head and neck, liver or kidney cancer. Sequenced here: CD4+ or CD8+ T cells sorted from blood, sampled in a trial of the OX40 agonist ivuxolimab. The chain has TRBV5-1 and TRBJ2-6, with 9 bases aligning to TRBD1. CDR3 in amino acids: CASSLREQGAIPSGANVLTF. The CDR3, as DNA: TGCGCCAGCAGCTTGAGGGAACAGGGGGCCATTCCATCTGGGGCCAACGTCCTGACTTTC. Complete variable domain (other parts from reference TRBV5-1 and TRBJ2-6): KAGVTQTPRYLIKTRGQQVTLSCSPISGHRSVSWYQQTPGQGLQFLFEYFSETQRNKGNFPGRFSGRQFSNSRSEMNVSTLELGDSALYLCASSLREQGAIPSGANVLTFGAGSRLTVL.